This entry describes one TCR beta chain. The J segment lost 8 bases and the V segment lost 2 bases, leaving 8 bases of the junction unmatched. This CDR3 region has 15 residues. Per germline, CDR1 SGDLS and CDR2 YYNGEE. This record belongs to a study of blood T cell repertoires in COVID-19. Across the whole study: PBMCs, B-cell-depleted T cells, or T cells provided the cDNA or gDNA that made up the material.

Method: immunoSEQ multiplex PCR; TCRdb's copy keeps in-frame clones and lacks some. This sample has roughly 450,000 clones; roughly 87% occur once, and the top ten carry more than 0.55%. This chain links TRBV9 with TRBJ2-1; TRBD1 aligns across 9 bases. Input material: PBMCs or T cells enriched from blood (not recorded which). The receptor's source is a man younger than 35 who had recovered from COVID-19. CDR3 DNA: TGTGCCAGCAGCGTGGTGGGACAGGGAGTCTATGAGCAGTTCTTC. Translation gives CASSVVGQGVYEQFF.